The clone carrying this T cell receptor (beta chain) was found a few times. What it binds is unknown. A multiplex PCR was run with 60 Vbeta primers and 13 Jbeta primers. The method was immunoSEQ multiplex PCR; TCRdb's version includes in-frame clones alone and lacks a portion of them. The table records 90,000 to 100,000 clones, around 10% of them present only once. The record originates from a study of cytomegalovirus exposure and HLA in healthy donors. General observations from the study: By HLA locus, TCR association rates varied in a later analysis, with DRB1 showing the most and HLA-C the fewest. A later analysis linked a missense variant in DCLRE1C to the trimming of TCR beta V and J genes. Accurate HLA-A and HLA-B prediction from TCR beta sequences was reported for most subjects.

The V gene lost 1 base and the J gene lost 4 bases, with 11 bases spanning the gap. The CDR3 loop spans 14 amino acids. Germline V gene lookup returns CDR1 SGDLS and CDR2 YYNGEE. Sample: PBMCs. This chain connects TRBV9 to TRBJ1-2; a weak D match, TRBD1 (5 bases). The origin of this receptor is a man aged 50-59 years in good health and CMV-seropositive. CDR3 loop: CASSVRGEAYGYTF. Here the CDR3 DNA reads TGTGCCAGCAGCGTACGGGGGGAGGCCTATGGCTACACCTTC. Looking up the rest from reference TRBV9 and TRBJ1-2 gives the full variable domain: DSGVTQTPKHLITATGQRVTLRCSPRSGDLSVYWYQQSLDQGLQFLIQYYNGEERAKGNILERFSAQQFPDLHSELNLSSLELGDSALYFCASSVRGEAYGYTFGSGTRLTVV.